This TCR beta chain was observed in a study of tumor-infiltrating lymphocytes in localized non-small cell lung cancer. Broader study findings: Technical variation could not be separated from intratumor heterogeneity here. Available tissue quantity limited TCR sequencing to a patient subset.

There are 18 residues in the CDR3. The junction had 9 bases not matched to a gene; V was cut back by 0 bases and J by 5 bases. Germline CDR1 and CDR2: LGHNA and YSLEER. In the case of this clone: The antigen is not known.

Measured with immunoSEQ multiplex PCR; TCRdb has only the in-frame clones, and not every one. The table shows 13,000 or so clones, with approximately 72% occurring only once. The TCR originated in a human donor with non-small cell lung cancer. The rearrangement joins TRBV4-3 to TRBJ2-2; 10 bases align to TRBD2. Specimen: uninvolved lung tissue not adjacent to the tumor. CDR3 nucleotides: TGCGCCAGCAGCCAAGATCTTACAGCGGGAGGGCGGACCGGGGAGCTGTTTTTT. Protein product: CASSQDLTAGGRTGELFF.